Listed below are T cell receptor beta chains from one sample, sequenced in a study of T cell repertoires in cytomegalovirus infection. Each CDR3 protein is one row after TCRdb ran MiXCR on the reads. The sample comprises roughly 320,000 distinct CDR3 sequences, 8% to 10% of which are singletons, and 4.3% rests with the top ten. The specimen was PBMCs. The receptors originated from a human donor in good health (CMV status not recorded). Some clones in this sample may be carry-over from other donors' samples. Each CDR3 is given with its conserved first and last residue. A D gene is named only where the DNA matches it firmly. Clone size is given for some rows only: seen once, a few or many times, or a class if the clone is expanded.

clone size	J gene	V gene	D gene	CDR3 protein	CDR3 DNA
NA	TRBJ2-1	TRBV5-6	NA	CASSLAGLGYNEQFF	TGTGCCAGCAGCTTAGCAGGGCTAGGGTACAATGAGCAGTTCTTC
few	TRBJ2-1	TRBV6-2/TRBV6-3	TRBD2	CASLGLAGVDEQFF	TGTGCCAGCCTGGGACTAGCGGGGGTGGATGAGCAGTTCTTC
few	TRBJ1-4	TRBV20-1	NA	CSARRGNEKLFF	TGCAGTGCTAGGAGGGGGAATGAAAAACTGTTTTTT
NA	TRBJ2-1	TRBV30	TRBD2	CARAGGGNEQFF	TGTGCCAGAGCGGGAGGGGGGAATGAGCAGTTCTTC
few	TRBJ1-1	TRBV20-1	NA	CSARDPPTGTTEAFF	TGCAGTGCTAGAGACCCACCGACAGGAACCACTGAAGCTTTCTTT
NA	TRBJ2-1	TRBV28	NA	CASVTRASNEQFF	TGTGCCAGCGTTACTAGGGCCAGCAATGAGCAGTTCTTC
few	TRBJ2-7	TRBV5-1	NA	CASSFSSNEQYF	TGCGCCAGCAGCTTCTCTAGCAACGAGCAGTACTTC
few	TRBJ1-4	TRBV11-2	NA	CASSLRSQGGEKLFF	TGTGCCAGCAGCTTGCGGTCCCAGGGCGGTGAAAAACTGTTTTTT
many	TRBJ2-1	TRBV28	NA	CASSEFHLLLGYNEQFF	TGTGCCAGCAGCGAATTCCACCTCCTACTAGGATACAATGAGCAGTTCTTC
few	TRBJ2-5	TRBV20-1	TRBD2	CSAIAGQETQYF	TGCAGTGCTATAGCGGGACAAGAGACCCAGTACTTC
many	TRBJ1-1	TRBV7-9	TRBD1	CASSPTGDTEAFF	TGTGCCAGCAGCCCAACAGGGGACACTGAAGCTTTCTTT
few	TRBJ1-3	TRBV3-1	TRBD1	CASSQRTGALSGNTIYF	TGTGCCAGCAGCCAACGGACAGGGGCCCTCTCTGGAAACACCATATATTTT
many	TRBJ2-7	TRBV6-2/TRBV6-3	NA	CASSYTTGGARGYEQYF	TGTGCCAGCAGTTACACCACCGGAGGGGCCCGGGGCTACGAGCAGTACTTC
NA	TRBJ2-2	TRBV10-3	TRBD2	CAIAERGGQYTGELFF	TGTGCCATCGCGGAGCGGGGGGGCCAGTACACCGGGGAGCTGTTTTTT
few	TRBJ1-6	TRBV2	NA	CASSYGQRRSPPHF	TGTGCCAGCAGTTACGGACAGAGGCGGTCTCCCCCCCACTTT
many	TRBJ1-2	TRBV7-2	NA	CASSPQANYGYTF	TGTGCCAGCAGTCCCCAGGCAAACTATGGCTACACCTTC
many	TRBJ1-6	TRBV28	NA	CASTPPRGPLHF	TGTGCCAGCACCCCCCCCCGCGGGCCCCTCCACTTT
few	TRBJ1-2	TRBV5-4	NA	CASSLGILAQGEGYTF	TGTGCCAGCAGCTTGGGGATTTTGGCACAGGGAGAGGGCTACACCTTC
many	TRBJ1-2	TRBV7-2	NA	CASSLEPYGYTF	TGTGCCAGCAGCCTAGAACCGTATGGCTACACCTTC
many	TRBJ2-1	TRBV12-3/TRBV12-4	TRBD2	CASSLGGLAFANEQFF	TGTGCCAGCAGTTTGGGGGGACTAGCGTTCGCCAATGAGCAGTTCTTC
NA	TRBJ2-3	TRBV7-9	TRBD1	CASSIGTGVSTDTQYF	TGTGCCAGCAGCATCGGGACAGGGGTTAGCACAGATACGCAGTATTTT
few	TRBJ2-1	TRBV7-2	TRBD2	CASSSLLAGGPRDEQFF	TGTGCCAGCAGCTCCCTACTAGCGGGAGGGCCTAGGGATGAGCAGTTCTTC
NA	TRBJ2-1	TRBV6-6	TRBD1	CASSRRGQGGNEQFF	TGTGCCAGCAGCCGGCGGGGACAGGGAGGGAATGAGCAGTTCTTC
many	TRBJ2-1	TRBV27	NA	CASSKAKGSSSYNEQFF	TGTGCCAGCAGTAAAGCCAAGGGGTCAAGCTCCTACAATGAGCAGTTCTTC
few	TRBJ2-2	TRBV4-1	NA	CASSQEISRGTGELFF	TGTGCCAGCAGCCAAGAGATTAGCCGGGGGACCGGGGAGCTGTTTTTT
many	TRBJ2-2	TRBV6-6	TRBD2	CASSSSTPGTSGIMGTGELFF	TGTGCCAGCAGTTCCAGCACCCCTGGGACTAGCGGAATAATGGGCACCGGGGAGCTGTTTTTT
few	TRBJ2-2	TRBV10-3	NA	CAITGETNTGELFF	TGTGCCATCACGGGGGAAACGAACACCGGGGAGCTGTTTTTT
few	TRBJ2-1	TRBV12-3/TRBV12-4	TRBD2	CASSPSGKAHNEQFF	TGTGCCAGCAGCCCTAGCGGGAAGGCCCACAATGAGCAGTTCTTC
NA	TRBJ2-7	TRBV20-1	TRBD2	CSAPGGGYEQYF	TGCAGTGCTCCGGGGGGGGGTTACGAGCAGTACTTC
many	TRBJ2-3	TRBV7-2	TRBD1	CASSSRDRVLTSTDTQYF	TGTGCCAGCAGCTCAAGGGACAGGGTTTTAACTAGCACAGATACGCAGTATTTT
NA	TRBJ1-4	TRBV18	NA	CASSPRQGEGEKLFF	TGTGCCAGCTCACCGCGGCAAGGGGAAGGCGAAAAACTGTTTTTT
many	TRBJ2-5	TRBV12-3/TRBV12-4	NA	CASSLAGVETQYF	TGTGCCAGCAGTTTAGCGGGGGTAGAGACCCAGTACTTC
many	TRBJ2-3	TRBV6-2/TRBV6-3	TRBD2	CASSPHSGGAQDTQYF	TGTGCCAGCAGTCCCCATAGCGGGGGAGCACAAGATACGCAGTATTTT
many	TRBJ2-6	TRBV7-6	NA	CASSLMPSGSGANVLTF	TGTGCCAGCAGCTTAATGCCATCGGGGTCTGGGGCCAACGTCCTGACTTTC
few	TRBJ2-2	TRBV19	NA	CASSGYTGELFF	TGTGCCAGTAGTGGGTACACCGGGGAGCTGTTTTTT
many	TRBJ1-2	TRBV12-3/TRBV12-4	NA	CASTIGTSGIYGYTF	TGTGCCAGCACCATTGGGACATCCGGGATCTATGGCTACACCTTC
few	TRBJ1-4	TRBV28	NA	CASSIGRINEKLFF	TGTGCCAGCAGTATAGGGAGAATTAATGAAAAACTGTTTTTT
NA	TRBJ2-1	TRBV6-2/TRBV6-3	NA	CASSYDRVEQFF	TGTGCCAGCAGTTACGATAGGGTTGAGCAGTTCTTC
many	TRBJ1-1	TRBV12-3/TRBV12-4	NA	CASSLLGEKTEAFF	TGTGCCAGCAGTTTATTGGGGGAGAAGACTGAAGCTTTCTTT
once	TRBJ2-7	TRBV19	TRBD2	CASSKAQGLAETYEQYF	TGTGCCAGTAGTAAGGCCCAAGGACTAGCAGAGACCTACGAGCAGTACTTC
many	TRBJ2-5	TRBV7-6	TRBD2	CASSLVFAGAGSLETQYF	TGTGCCAGCAGCTTAGTATTTGCGGGAGCAGGGAGCTTGGAGACCCAGTACTTC
NA	TRBJ2-1	TRBV14	TRBD2	CASSHLAGGNEQFF	TGTGCCAGCAGCCATCTAGCGGGAGGGAATGAGCAGTTCTTC
NA	TRBJ1-3	TRBV20-1	NA	CSAAPLSGNTIYF	TGCAGTGCTGCACCACTCTCTGGAAACACCATATATTTT
few	TRBJ2-7	TRBV7-4	NA	CASSLANNEQYF	TGTGCCAGCAGCTTAGCGAACAACGAGCAGTACTTC
many	TRBJ1-2	TRBV28	TRBD1	CASSTHGQGLSGYTF	TGTGCCAGCAGTACCCACGGACAGGGCCTAAGTGGCTACACCTTC
NA	TRBJ2-1	TRBV6-5	TRBD1	CASSSYSGQGANEQFF	TGTGCCAGCAGCTCGTATTCGGGACAGGGGGCGAATGAGCAGTTCTTC
many	TRBJ2-1	TRBV6-6	NA	CASSLPLPVGEQFF	TGTGCCAGCAGTTTACCTCTCCCGGTAGGCGAGCAGTTCTTC
many	TRBJ2-2	TRBV6-2/TRBV6-3	NA	CASSYYLTGELFF	TGTGCCAGCAGTTATTATCTCACCGGGGAGCTGTTTTTT
few	TRBJ2-2	TRBV11-2	TRBD2	CASSRTSPTGELFF	TGTGCCAGCAGCCGGACTAGTCCCACCGGGGAGCTGTTTTTT
few	TRBJ1-2	TRBV30	TRBD1	CAWSFAGTGDGYTF	TGTGCCTGGAGCTTCGCCGGGACAGGGGATGGCTACACCTTC
NA	TRBJ2-7	TRBV6-1	NA	CASSVWSEQYF	TGTGCCAGCAGTGTGTGGAGCGAGCAGTACTTC
NA	TRBJ2-3	TRBV11-2	NA	CASSPNGERSTDTQYF	TGTGCCAGCAGCCCCAACGGAGAGCGGAGCACAGATACGCAGTATTTT
many	TRBJ2-1	TRBV7-2	NA	CASSLPRASRQFF	TGTGCCAGCAGCCTGCCCCGAGCCTCGCGGCAGTTCTTC
many	TRBJ2-1	TRBV5-5	NA	CASSLVYPAAYNEQFF	TGTGCCAGCAGCTTGGTTTACCCCGCCGCCTACAATGAGCAGTTCTTC
few	TRBJ2-5	TRBV28	NA	CASSPSIGRGNQETQYF	TGTGCCAGCAGTCCCTCCATTGGGAGGGGGAACCAAGAGACCCAGTACTTC